Here is one T cell receptor beta chain with its context. This clonotype was recorded many times. Its antigen is unknown. Base qualities are not recorded, but no much larger clone differs from it by a single base. This sample is part of a study of T cells in Graves' hyperthyroidism and ophthalmopathy (dated by TCRdb to about 2019). With regard to the full study: Peripheral blood was sampled at the time of initial diagnosis, prior to any treatment. TCR V-J signatures able to tell the groups apart were searched for in a discovery cohort of 90 to 100 patients, of whom more than 40 had Graves' ophthalmopathy and about 60 had stable Graves' hyperthyroidism. An independent validation cohort of around 20 hyperthyroidism patients and about 16 patients who later progressed to ophthalmopathy tested prospective prediction of ophthalmopathy. The roughly 94 discovery patients were randomly divided into training and test sets at a 7:3 ratio. The study also compared thyroid tissue and blood T-cell repertoires from five or six Graves' hyperthyroidism patients. Once sampling was done, hyperthyroidism patients were given methimazole at a starting dose of 30 mg daily, whereas ophthalmopathy patients were given high-dose intravenous methylprednisolone. The paper reports TCR Vbeta CDR3 sequencing of roughly 140 peripheral blood samples: around 41 ophthalmopathy, about 75 hyperthyroidism and approximately 17 progressor patients. General findings and caveats noted by the study authors: In validation, the model predicted progression to ophthalmopathy a median of about 6.5 months before onset, with about 71% sensitivity and roughly 73% specificity. Sample size was not statistically predetermined, and blinding of investigators to group allocation was not performed. A 13 V-J signature model separated ophthalmopathy from stable hyperthyroidism, with 87.88% sensitivity and roughly 82% specificity in cross-validation and 80%/75% in testing. Most expanded thyroid clonotypes (frequency above 0.001) were also detected in blood, a finding suggesting that blood repertoires may reflect thyroid immune responses.

Its CDR3 holds 13 amino acids, cysteine through phenylalanine. Only the CDR3 DNA is retained, 39 bases long and in frame from the first base. For CDR1 and CDR2, the germline V gene lists MNHNS and SASEGT. Ends trimmed: V by 6 bases, J by 6 bases; bases unmatched to a gene: 6. Amplification of TCR beta CDR3 regions was carried out from RNA transcripts. The first round of RT-PCR for the TCR CDR3 was performed with the HTBI primer set and the Qiagen OneStep RT-PCR kit. The libraries were constructed in a second round of multiplex PCR and then size-selected and purified. The libraries were sequenced on an Illumina HiSeq2000 using paired-end 100 bp reads. On the study's bioinformatics: SOAPnuke was used to process the raw data, throwing out any read that contained adapters or uncalled bases, had a mean Phred below 15, or lacked an exact constant-primer or identifier match. COPE v1.2.5 was used to merge high-quality paired reads, and clonotypes were defined as unique nucleotide sequences. MiTCR v1.1 was used to align the clonotypes against IMGT TRBV, TRBD and TRBJ reference segments. Analysis was restricted to V-J combinations with a frequency above 0.0001, which covered over 98% of repertoires. A TCS score was defined as the ratio of F50 (clonal expansion) to E x V (chaos), with BLOSUM62-based TCRdist applied between CDR3 peptides within each V-J. Welch's t-statistics and random forest reduced just over 500 V-J features to 10 to 15, which were used in a naive Bayes classifier (R e1071). The public sequencing data were trimmed at Q25 with fastp and processed into clonotypes with MiXCR by TCRdb, which kept only in-frame beta chains. CDR3 protein duplicates are merged, each entry listing the most common genes and DNA. TCRdb assigned the V and J calls; the authors' analysis was not used. The sample contains around 300,000 distinct CDR3 sequences, about 13% of them found a single time. The top ten constitute 34% of the sample.

Moderately to severely active disease, a Clinical Activity Score of at least 3, a NOSPECS grade of at least 4, and a duration under 3 months were present in ophthalmopathy patients. Any patient with an uncontrolled infection, another autoimmune disease, pregnancy or lactation was excluded. Diagnoses were based on clinical symptoms, serum thyroxine and TRAb, thyroid ultrasound and orbital computed tomography. PBMCs were separated from roughly 9.6 ml of fresh peripheral blood using Ficoll-Paque density gradient centrifugation. Trizol reagent was used to extract total RNA, and RNA quality was then checked on an Agilent 2100 Bioanalyzer.

Sequences were obtained from blood. This TCR derives from a woman between 40 and 50 years old with Graves' ophthalmopathy. The chain employs TRBV6-1 and TRBJ2-3, with TRBD1 identical over 7 junction bases. CDR3 region: CASRRPGQDTQYF. The nucleotide sequence is TGTGCCAGCAGAAGACCGGGACAGGATACGCAGTATTTT.